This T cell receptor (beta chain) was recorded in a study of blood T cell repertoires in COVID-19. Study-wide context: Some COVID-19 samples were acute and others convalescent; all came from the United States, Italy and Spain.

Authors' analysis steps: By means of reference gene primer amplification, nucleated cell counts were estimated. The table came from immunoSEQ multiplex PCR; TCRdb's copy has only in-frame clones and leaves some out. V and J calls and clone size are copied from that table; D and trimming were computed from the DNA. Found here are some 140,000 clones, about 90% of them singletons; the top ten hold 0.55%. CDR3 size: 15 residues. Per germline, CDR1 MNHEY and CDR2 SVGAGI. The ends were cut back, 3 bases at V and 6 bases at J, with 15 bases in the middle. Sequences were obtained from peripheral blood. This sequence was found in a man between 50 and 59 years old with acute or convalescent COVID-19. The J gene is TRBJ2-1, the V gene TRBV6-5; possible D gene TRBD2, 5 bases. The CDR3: CASSYRAGSANEQFF. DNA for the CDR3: TGTGCCAGCAGTTATCGGGCGGGCTCCGCCAATGAGCAGTTCTTC.